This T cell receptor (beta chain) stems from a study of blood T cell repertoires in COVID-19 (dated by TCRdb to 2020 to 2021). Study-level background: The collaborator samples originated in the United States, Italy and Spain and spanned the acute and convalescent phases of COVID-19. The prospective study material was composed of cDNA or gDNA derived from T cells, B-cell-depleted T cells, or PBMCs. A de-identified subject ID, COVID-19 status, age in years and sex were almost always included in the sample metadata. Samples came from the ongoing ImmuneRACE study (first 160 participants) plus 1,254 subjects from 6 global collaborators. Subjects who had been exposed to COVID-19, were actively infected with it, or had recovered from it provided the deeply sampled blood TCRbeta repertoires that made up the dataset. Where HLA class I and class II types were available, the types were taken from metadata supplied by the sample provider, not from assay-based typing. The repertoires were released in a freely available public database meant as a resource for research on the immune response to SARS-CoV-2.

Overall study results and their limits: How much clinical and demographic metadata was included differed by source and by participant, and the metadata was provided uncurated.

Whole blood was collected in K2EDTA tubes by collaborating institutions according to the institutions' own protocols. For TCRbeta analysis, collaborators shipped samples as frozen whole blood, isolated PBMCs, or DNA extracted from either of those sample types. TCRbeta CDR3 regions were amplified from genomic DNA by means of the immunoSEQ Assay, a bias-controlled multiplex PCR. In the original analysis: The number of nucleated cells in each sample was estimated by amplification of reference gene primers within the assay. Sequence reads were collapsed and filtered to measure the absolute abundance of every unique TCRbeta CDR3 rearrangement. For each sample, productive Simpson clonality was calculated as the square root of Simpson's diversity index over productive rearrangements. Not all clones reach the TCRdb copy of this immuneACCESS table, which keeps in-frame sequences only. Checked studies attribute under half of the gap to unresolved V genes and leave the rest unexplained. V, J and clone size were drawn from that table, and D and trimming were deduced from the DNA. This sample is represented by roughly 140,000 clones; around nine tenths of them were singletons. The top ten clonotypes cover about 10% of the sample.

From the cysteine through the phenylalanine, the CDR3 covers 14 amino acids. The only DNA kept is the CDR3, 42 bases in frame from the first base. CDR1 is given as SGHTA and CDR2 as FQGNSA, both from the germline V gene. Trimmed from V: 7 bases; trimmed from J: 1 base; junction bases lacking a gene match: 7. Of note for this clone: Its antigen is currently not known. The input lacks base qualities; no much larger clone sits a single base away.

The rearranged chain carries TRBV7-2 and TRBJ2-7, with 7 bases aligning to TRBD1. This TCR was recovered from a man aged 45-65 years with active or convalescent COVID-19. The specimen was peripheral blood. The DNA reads TGTGCCAGCAAAGGGGGCCCGGGATCCTACGAGCAGTACTTC. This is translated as CASKGGPGSYEQYF.